The clone carrying this TCR beta chain was found a few times. For every subset, genomic DNA was evenly distributed across several immunoSEQ plates. Ten immunoSEQ deep assay plates were used to sequence unsorted PBMC DNA. The table came from immunoSEQ multiplex PCR; TCRdb's copy has only in-frame clones and leaves some out. The table includes about 560,000 clones, just over 75% detected once. This entry comes from a study of shared clonotypes between healthy human individuals. The CDR3 loop spans 13 amino acids. The V gene lost 2 bases and the J gene lost 3 bases, with 5 bases spanning the gap. The germline CDR1 and CDR2 sequences are SGHVS and FNYEAQ.

J is TRBJ2-1 and V is TRBV7-6, with D unresolved. The sample taken for sequencing was PBMCs. The clonotype was recovered from a woman aged 40 to 49 in good health. Some clones in this sample may be carry-over from other donors' samples. CDR3 residues: CASSLFHYNEQFF. The DNA for the CDR3 is TGTGCCAGCAGCTTATTTCACTACAATGAGCAGTTCTTC.